Listed below are T cell receptor beta chains from one sample, sequenced in a study of T cell responses to AZD1222 COVID-19 vaccine. Profiled with immunoSEQ multiplex PCR; TCRdb holds only in-frame clones, not every one. In the table there are some 120,000 clones, about 90% of which are singletons. The input for sequencing was peripheral blood, taken on day 0 of AZD1222 vaccination. The receptor source for this set is an adult in good health. CDR3s include the opening cysteine and the closing phenylalanine or tryptophan. The D gene is left open where the match is weak. Clone size is not always given. Where it is, it says once, few, many or a class for expanded clones.

>TRBJ2-3|.|TRBV9|.
TGTGCCAGCAGCCCCCTAGGGGGACTGCCCACAGATACGCAGTATTTT
CASSPLGGLPTDTQYF
>TRBJ2-1|.|TRBV11-2|TRBD1
TGTGCCAGCAGAAATGCCGGGACAGCACGTAATGAGCAGTTCTTC
CASRNAGTARNEQFF
>TRBJ1-2|once|TRBV14|.
TGTGCCAGCAGCCAAAATGCAGAGGCTAACTATGGCTACACCTTC
CASSQNAEANYGYTF
>TRBJ2-1|.|TRBV19|TRBD2
TGTGCCAGTAGTGATAGCGGGGGGGCCCCTGAGCAGTTCTTC
CASSDSGGAPEQFF
>TRBJ2-3|.|TRBV4-3|TRBD1
TGCGCCAGCAGCCAAGAGTGGACAGGGCCAGATACGCAGTATTTT
CASSQEWTGPDTQYF
>TRBJ1-5|.|TRBV2|.
TGTGCCAGCAGAGCTAGCAATCAGCCCCAGCATTTT
CASRASNQPQHF
>TRBJ2-7|few|TRBV7-9|TRBD1
TGTGCCAGCAGCTTACCTCTAGGGACAGGAGCCTCCTACGAGCAGTACTTC
CASSLPLGTGASYEQYF
>TRBJ2-1|few|TRBV30|.
TGTGCCTGGAGTGTACTACAGAGTGAGCAGTTCTTC
CAWSVLQSEQFF
>TRBJ1-5|.|TRBV7-6|.
TGTGCCAGCAGCCCCGCGCCGTTTGGGCAGGGGCCTCAGCCCCAGCATTTT
CASSPAPFGQGPQPQHF
>TRBJ2-7|.|TRBV7-2|.
TGTGCCAGCAGCTTCACAGGGGGGGACGAGCAGTACTTC
CASSFTGGDEQYF
>TRBJ2-3|.|TRBV7-3|.
TGTGCCAGCAGCTTAACGCAGGGCCGCACAGATACGCAGTATTTT
CASSLTQGRTDTQYF
>TRBJ2-7|.|TRBV5-6|.
TGTGCCAGCAGCTTTAGGTTTGGGAGCCACGAGCAGTACTTC
CASSFRFGSHEQYF
>TRBJ2-2|.|TRBV30|TRBD2
TGTGCCTGGGGGGGACTAGCGGGAGGTAACACCGGGGAGCTGTTTTTT
CAWGGLAGGNTGELFF
>TRBJ1-2|.|TRBV6-5|.
TGTGCCAGCAGTTACTCGAGCCAGGCCTATGGCTACACCTTC
CASSYSSQAYGYTF
>TRBJ2-7|.|TRBV9|TRBD1
TGTGCCAGCAGCGGGGACAGCTCCTACGAGCAGTACTTC
CASSGDSSYEQYF
>TRBJ2-3|.|TRBV7-9|.
TGTGCCAGCAGCGATCTCCGGGACTGGGGGACAGATACGCAGTATTTT
CASSDLRDWGTDTQYF
>TRBJ1-3|.|TRBV18|.
TGTGCCAGCTCACCAACGACGCGAGAGGACACCATATATTTT
CASSPTTREDTIYF
>TRBJ1-1|.|TRBV6-2/TRBV6-3|TRBD1
TGTGCCAGCAGACCTCTCCCGGGCAGGGGGCTGGGGAACACTGAAGCTTTCTTT
CASRPLPGRGLGNTEAFF
>TRBJ1-4|.|TRBV9|TRBD1
TGTGCCAGCAGCGTAGGAAGTGGACAGGGGGCAGGAACTAATGAAAAACTGTTTTTT
CASSVGSGQGAGTNEKLFF
>TRBJ1-6|once|TRBV30|.
TGTGCCTGGAGTCCAACAGCCAATTCACCCCTCCACTTT
CAWSPTANSPLHF
>TRBJ1-4|.|TRBV12-3/TRBV12-4|TRBD1
TGTGCCAGCAGACGGGGACAGAATGAAAAACTGTTTTTT
CASRRGQNEKLFF
>TRBJ2-7|few|TRBV19|TRBD1
TGTGCCAGTAGTAAATCCGGGACAGGGGGGTACGAGCAGTACTTC
CASSKSGTGGYEQYF
>TRBJ1-4|.|TRBV7-9|TRBD1
TGTGCCAGCAGCTCCTGGGACAGGGCTGAAAAACTGTTTTTT
CASSSWDRAEKLFF
>TRBJ1-2|few|TRBV7-9|TRBD1
TGTGCCAGCATCCATAGTACCGGGACAGAAAGGCTAGCTAACTATGGCTACACCTTC
CASIHSTGTERLANYGYTF
>TRBJ2-5|.|TRBV4-3|.
TGCGCCAGCAGCCAAGATTACGGGACGTACCAAGAGACCCAGTACTTC
CASSQDYGTYQETQYF
>TRBJ1-5|.|TRBV6-6|.
TGTGCCAGCAGCCCCCTGTTGAAGGATAGCAATCAGCCCCAGCATTTT
CASSPLLKDSNQPQHF
>TRBJ2-3|.|TRBV28|TRBD1
TGTGCCAGCAGTTTTATAGGGGGCAGAGATACGCAGTATTTT
CASSFIGGRDTQYF
>TRBJ2-1|.|TRBV5-4|TRBD2
TGTGCCAGCAGCTTGGACCCAGCGGGGAGCTACAATGAGCAGTTCTTC
CASSLDPAGSYNEQFF
>TRBJ2-7|.|TRBV27|.
TGTGCCAGCAGTTTGAGCGGGTCCCACGAATACGAGCAGTACTTC
CASSLSGSHEYEQYF
>TRBJ2-3|.|TRBV6-5|.
TGTGCCAGCAGTTACGGACGGGAAATTAGCACAGATACGCAGTATTTT
CASSYGREISTDTQYF
>TRBJ1-2|.|TRBV6-5|.
TGTGCCAGCAGTTACGAAGGCAGCCCGAGAGGCTACACCTTC
CASSYEGSPRGYTF
>TRBJ1-3|.|TRBV6-5|.
TGTGCCAGCACTCAGCTCGGGGGAAACACCATATATTTT
CASTQLGGNTIYF